This TCR beta chain was retrieved from a study of response to subunit inactivated influenza vaccine. About this clonotype itself: What it binds is unknown.

Study-wide points: It was the authors' suggestion that each seasonal influenza vaccination recruits few new T cells.

TCRdb reprocessed the RT-PCR reads via MiXCR and lists one record per CDR3 protein. The sample yields roughly 700,000 distinct CDR3 sequences, approximately 13% seen once. CDR1 SQVTM and CDR2 ANQGSEA come from the germline V gene. This CDR3 comprises 10 residues. Between the trimmed V and J ends, which lost 6 bases and 7 bases, there was a span of 9 bases. The origin of this receptor is a man aged 45-65 years who received an inactivated influenza vaccine. The sample consisted of PBMCs from blood, taken 14 days before vaccination. The chain couples TRBV29-1 to TRBJ1-2; TRBD1 is a possible D gene (6 bases). This CDR3 is CSVSTGGYTF. The CDR3 coding sequence is TGCAGCGTCTCGACAGGTGGCTACACCTTC.